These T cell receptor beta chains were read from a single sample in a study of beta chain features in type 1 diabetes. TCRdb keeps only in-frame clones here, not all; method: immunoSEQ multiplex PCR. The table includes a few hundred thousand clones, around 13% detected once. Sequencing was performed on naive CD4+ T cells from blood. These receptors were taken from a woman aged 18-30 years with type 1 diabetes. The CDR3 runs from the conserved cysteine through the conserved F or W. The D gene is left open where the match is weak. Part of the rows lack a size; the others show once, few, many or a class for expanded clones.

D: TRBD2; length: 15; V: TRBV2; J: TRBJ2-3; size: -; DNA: TGTGCCAGCAGCATAGCGGGGGGGAACACAGATACGCAGTATTTT; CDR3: CASSIAGGNTDTQYF
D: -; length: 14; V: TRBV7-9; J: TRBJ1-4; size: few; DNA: TGTGCCAGCAGCTCAAGCGGCGGGTATGAAAAACTGTTTTTT; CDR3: CASSSSGGYEKLFF
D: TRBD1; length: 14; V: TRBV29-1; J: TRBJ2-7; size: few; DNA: TGCAGCGTGGCAACCGGGACAGGGGGCTACGAGCAGTACTTC; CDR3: CSVATGTGGYEQYF
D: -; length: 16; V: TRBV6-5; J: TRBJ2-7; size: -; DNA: TGTGCCAGCAGTTACTCGAGGCTAGCGATAGTCTACGAGCAGTACTTC; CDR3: CASSYSRLAIVYEQYF
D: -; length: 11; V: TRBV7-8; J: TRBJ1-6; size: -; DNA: TGTGCCAGCACCTGGTCGGGACCCCTCCACTTT; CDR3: CASTWSGPLHF
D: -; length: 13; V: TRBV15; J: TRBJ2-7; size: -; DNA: TGTGCCACCAGCAGAGGGGGGGAGCTCGAGCAGTACTTC; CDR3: CATSRGGELEQYF
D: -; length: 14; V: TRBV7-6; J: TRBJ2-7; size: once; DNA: TGTGCCAGCAGCTTAGCGGCAATTGGTTCCGAGCAGTACTTC; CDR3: CASSLAAIGSEQYF
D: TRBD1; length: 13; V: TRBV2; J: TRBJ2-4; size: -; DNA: TGTGCCAGCATGGACAGGGGATCGGACATTCAGTACTTC; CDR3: CASMDRGSDIQYF
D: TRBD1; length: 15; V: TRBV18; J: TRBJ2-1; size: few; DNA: TGTGCCAGCTCAAGGGACAGGGGGTCCTACAATGAGCAGTTCTTC; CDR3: CASSRDRGSYNEQFF
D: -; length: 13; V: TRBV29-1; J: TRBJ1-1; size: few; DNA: TGCAGCGTTGAAGGCAGGTTGAACACTGAAGCTTTCTTT; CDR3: CSVEGRLNTEAFF
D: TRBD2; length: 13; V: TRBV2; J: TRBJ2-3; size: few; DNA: TGTGCCCGCCGGGGGGTTGGAACAGATACGCAGTATTTT; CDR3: CARRGVGTDTQYF
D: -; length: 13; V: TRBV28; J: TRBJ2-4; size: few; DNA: TGTGCCAGCAGTTTATCGAGCGGAAGGATTCAGTACTTC; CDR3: CASSLSSGRIQYF
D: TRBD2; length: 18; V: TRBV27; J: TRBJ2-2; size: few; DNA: TGTGCCAGCAGTTCGGTGGGATTAGCGGGAGGGCCAGCCGGGGAGCTGTTTTTT; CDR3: CASSSVGLAGGPAGELFF
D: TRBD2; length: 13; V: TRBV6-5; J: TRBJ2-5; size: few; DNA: TGTGCCAGCAGTTCTAGCGGGGTGGGGACCCAGTACTTC; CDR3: CASSSSGVGTQYF
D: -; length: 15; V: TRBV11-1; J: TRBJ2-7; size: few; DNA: TGTGCCAGCAGCCCTGGGGCAGGAATCGACTACGAGCAGTACTTC; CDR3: CASSPGAGIDYEQYF
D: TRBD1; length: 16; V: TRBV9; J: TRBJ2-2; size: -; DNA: TGTGCCAGCAGCCAACAAGGGACAGGGAACACCGGGGAGCTGTTTTTT; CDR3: CASSQQGTGNTGELFF
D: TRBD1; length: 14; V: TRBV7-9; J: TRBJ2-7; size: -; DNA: TGTGCCAGCAGCTCAACACAGGGGGCGGTCGAGCAGTACTTC; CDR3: CASSSTQGAVEQYF
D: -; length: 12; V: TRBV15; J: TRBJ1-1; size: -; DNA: TGTGCCACCAGCAGGGAGGGGACTGAAGCTTTCTTT; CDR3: CATSREGTEAFF
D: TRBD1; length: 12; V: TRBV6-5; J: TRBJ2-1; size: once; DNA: TGTGCCAGCAGGACACCGGGACAGAAGCAGTTCTTC; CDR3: CASRTPGQKQFF
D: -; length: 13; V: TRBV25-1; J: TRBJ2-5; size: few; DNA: TGTGCCAGCGCCAGGGCCCACCAAGAGACCCAGTACTTC; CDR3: CASARAHQETQYF
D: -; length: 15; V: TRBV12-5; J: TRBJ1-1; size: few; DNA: TGTGCTAGTATCTTGCGGGGGGCCCAGCAAAGTGAAGCTTTCTTT; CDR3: CASILRGAQQSEAFF
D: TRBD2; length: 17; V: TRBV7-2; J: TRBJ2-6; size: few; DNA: TGTGCCAGCAGCCTTAGCGGGAGGGCCCGGGGGGCCAACGTCCTGACTTTC; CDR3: CASSLSGRARGANVLTF
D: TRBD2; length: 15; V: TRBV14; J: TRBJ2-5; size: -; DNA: TGTGCCAGCAGCCAAGACATAGGGAGGGAAGAGACCCAGTACTTC; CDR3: CASSQDIGREETQYF
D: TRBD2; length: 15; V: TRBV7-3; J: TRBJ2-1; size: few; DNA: TGTGCCAGCAGCTTAACGTACTATAGCGGGAATGAGCAGTTCTTC; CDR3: CASSLTYYSGNEQFF
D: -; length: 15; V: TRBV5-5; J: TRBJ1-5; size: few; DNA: TGTGCCAGCAGCTTGGGGCCCCACCCCACTCAGCCCCAGCATTTT; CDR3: CASSLGPHPTQPQHF
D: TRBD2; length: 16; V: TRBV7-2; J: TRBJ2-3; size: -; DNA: TGTGCCAGCAGCCCCGGGACTAGCGGGGGGGTAGATACGCAGTATTTT; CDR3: CASSPGTSGGVDTQYF
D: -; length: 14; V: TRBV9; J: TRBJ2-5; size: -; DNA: TGTGCCAGCAGCGCATACCGGGGGGCGGAGACCCAGTACTTC; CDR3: CASSAYRGAETQYF
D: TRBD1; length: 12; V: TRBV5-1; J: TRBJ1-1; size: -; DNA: TGCGCCAGCGGACAGGGTGGCACTGAAGCTTTCTTT; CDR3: CASGQGGTEAFF
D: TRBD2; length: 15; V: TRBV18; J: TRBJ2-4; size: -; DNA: TGTGCCAGCTCACCCGGACTAGCGGGAGGAAACATTCAGTACTTC; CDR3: CASSPGLAGGNIQYF
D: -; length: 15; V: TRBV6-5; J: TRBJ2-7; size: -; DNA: TGTGCCAGCAGTTACGTGTTGCGGGTGTCCTACGAGCAGTACTTC; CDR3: CASSYVLRVSYEQYF
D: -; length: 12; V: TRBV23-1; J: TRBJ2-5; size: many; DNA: TGCGCCAGCACCACAACGACAGATTGGAAGTACTTC; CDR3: CASTTTTDWKYF
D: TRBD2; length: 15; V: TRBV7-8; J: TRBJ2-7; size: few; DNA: TGTGCCAGCAGCTTAGTGCCGGCGGGGGTTTACGAGCAGTACTTC; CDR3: CASSLVPAGVYEQYF
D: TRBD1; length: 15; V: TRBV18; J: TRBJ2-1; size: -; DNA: TGTGCCAGCTCACCACCGGGACAGGGGGCCTATGAGCAGTTCTTC; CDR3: CASSPPGQGAYEQFF
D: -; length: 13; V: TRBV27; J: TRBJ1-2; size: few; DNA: TGTGCCAGCAGTTCAAACAGGGCCTATGGCTACACCTTC; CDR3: CASSSNRAYGYTF
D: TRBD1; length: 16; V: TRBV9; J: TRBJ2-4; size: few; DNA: TGTGCCAGCAGCACAGGACAGGCCCCAGCCAAAAACATTCAGTACTTC; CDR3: CASSTGQAPAKNIQYF
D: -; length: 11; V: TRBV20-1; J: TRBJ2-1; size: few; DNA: TGCAGTGCCTACGGACTGCCAAGGCAGTTCTTC; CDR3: CSAYGLPRQFF
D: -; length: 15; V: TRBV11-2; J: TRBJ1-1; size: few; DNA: TGTGCCAGCAGCCACGAGGGTTGGGGTGACACTGAAGCTTTCTTT; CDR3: CASSHEGWGDTEAFF
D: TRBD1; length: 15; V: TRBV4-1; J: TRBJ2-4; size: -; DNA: TGCGCCAGCAGTGCCGTCGGGACAGCAAAAAACATTCAGTACTTC; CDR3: CASSAVGTAKNIQYF
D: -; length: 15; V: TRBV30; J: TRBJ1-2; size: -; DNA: TGTGCCTGGAGTTACAGGATCCTACTCTCCTATGGCTACACCTTT; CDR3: CAWSYRILLSYGYTF
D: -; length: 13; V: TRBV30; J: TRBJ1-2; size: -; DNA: TGTGCCTGGAGTGTCGTCCGGGGCTATGGCTACACCTTC; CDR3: CAWSVVRGYGYTF
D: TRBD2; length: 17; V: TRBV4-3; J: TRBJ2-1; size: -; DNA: TGCGCCAGCGGGCGACTAACATCTAGCGGGAGGGTGGGTGAGCAGTTCTTC; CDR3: CASGRLTSSGRVGEQFF
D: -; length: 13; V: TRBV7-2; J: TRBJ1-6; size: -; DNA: TGTGCCAGCAGCTCAGGGCTTAATTCACCCCTCCACTTT; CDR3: CASSSGLNSPLHF
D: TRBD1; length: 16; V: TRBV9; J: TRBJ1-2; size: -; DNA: TGTGCCAGCAGGCCTGGGACAGTAGGTGTGAACTATGGCTACACCTTC; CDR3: CASRPGTVGVNYGYTF
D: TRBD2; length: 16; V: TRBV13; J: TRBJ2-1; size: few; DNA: TGTGCCAGCAGCCGGACTAGCGGGAGTCAAAGGGATGAGCAGTTCTTC; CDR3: CASSRTSGSQRDEQFF
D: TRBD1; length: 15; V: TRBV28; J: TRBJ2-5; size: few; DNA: TGTGCCAGCAGTTGGGCGGCTACAGGGGTCGAGACCCAGTACTTC; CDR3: CASSWAATGVETQYF